Below are 32 T cell receptor beta chains sequenced from a single sample in a study of blood T cell repertoires in COVID-19. Sequencing used immunoSEQ multiplex PCR; TCRdb keeps in-frame clones, though not all of them. The sample lists tens of thousands of clones; roughly 81% were seen once. Sequenced sample: peripheral blood. These receptors were collected from a man older than 75 with COVID-19, enrolled during active disease.

V usage is TRBV5-1 and J usage is TRBJ1-4, with 10 bases identical to TRBD1. Germline V CDR1 and CDR2: SGHRS, YFSETQ. After removal of 6 bases from V and 4 bases from J, the junction contained 6 bases not matched to a gene. The CDR3 totals 15 residues. In DNA, the CDR3 is TGCGCCAGCACGGACAGGGGGAGCCTTAATGAAAAACTGTTTTTT. Protein product: CASTDRGSLNEKLFF.

The chain uses TRBV7-6 and TRBJ2-5; TRBD2 matches 12 bases. Germline trimming cut 5 bases from V and 2 bases from J; bases unmatched to any gene: 12. The CDR3 spans 18 residues. Germline loops: CDR1 SGHVS, CDR2 FNYEAQ. In DNA, the CDR3 is TGTGCCAGCAGCGAAAAAGCTAGCGGGAGGGTTTGGCAAGAGACCCAGTACTTC. It codes for CASSEKASGRVWQETQYF.

Of note for this clone: Other DNA sequences in the same sample also yield this CDR3. DNA of the CDR3: TGTGCCAGCAGTTCGCCCGGGACGGGAGACTATGGCTACACCTTC. It specifies CASSSPGTGDYGYTF. The rearrangement joins TRBV27 to TRBJ1-2; D perhaps matches TRBD1 (5 bases). V was pared by 4 bases and J by 3 bases, with 15 bases between. The CDR3 length is 15 residues. Germline V gene lookup returns CDR1 MNHEY and CDR2 SMNVEV (reference sequence).

The rearrangement links TRBV9 to TRBJ2-6, with 10 nucleotides matching TRBD1. Germline-derived CDR1 and CDR2 are SGDLS and YYNGEE. The CDR3 runs 18 residues. V was clipped by 0 bases and J by 3 bases; unmatched bases: 6. The CDR3 DNA reads TGTGCCAGCAGCGTAGGAGACAGGGGGCGTCTTGGGGCCAACGTCCTGACTTTC. Translating it yields CASSVGDRGRLGANVLTF.

The CDR3 DNA reads TGTGCTAGTGGGAAGCGCCTTGGGCCGGGCGGGCAGCCCCAGCATTTT. It translates to CASGKRLGPGGQPQHF. The chain uses TRBV12-5 and TRBJ1-5; no clear D gene. Trimming shortened V by 6 bases and J by 7 bases, and 22 bases separated the two germline ends. Germline-derived CDR1 and CDR2 are LGHNT and FRNRAP. The CDR3 runs 16 residues.

This rearrangement joins TRBV21-1 to TRBJ1-1; the table's TRBD1 call for D was not verified on the DNA. TRBV21-1 is termed a pseudogene. The CDR3 has 15 amino acids. This CDR3 is CASSKKGQGSTEAFF. The CDR3 coding sequence is TGTGCCAGCAGCAAAAAGGGCCAGGGGAGCACTGAAGCTTTCTTT.

V is TRBV28 and J is TRBJ1-4, with 10 bases identical to TRBD1. Looked up from germline, CDR1 is MDHEN and CDR2 is SYDVKM. The CDR3 length is 18 residues. The V segment lost 1 base and the J segment 8 bases; nucleotides outside the gene matches: 13. The CDR3: CASSLSGTGATIDEKLFF. The CDR3 DNA reads as TGTGCCAGCAGTTTATCCGGGACAGGGGCCACTATAGACGAAAAACTGTTTTTT.

The chain is built from TRBV11-2 and TRBJ1-2; D is undetermined. The CDR3 spans 12 residues. Looked up from germline, CDR1 is SGHAT and CDR2 is FQNNGV. V was trimmed by 1 base and J by 8 bases, leaving 8 bases between them. CDR3 nucleotides: TGTGCCAGCAGCTTAGGAACGGAGGGCTACACCTTC. It translates to CASSLGTEGYTF.

This clone turned up a few times. The chain joins TRBV11-2 to TRBJ2-7; 14 nucleotides line up with TRBD2. Per the germline V gene, CDR1 is SGHAT and CDR2 is FQNNGV. This CDR3 comprises 16 residues. V shed 3 bases, J shed 6 bases, and the junction held 7 bases outside the gene matches. CDR3 DNA sequence: TGTGCCAGCAGCTTTTCCTTAGGACTAGCGGGGGGCGAGCAGTACTTC. The encoded protein is CASSFSLGLAGGEQYF. The complete variable domain, with remaining parts taken from reference TRBV11-2 and TRBJ2-7, reads EAGVAQSPRYKIIEKRQSVAFWCNPISGHATLYWYQQILGQGPKLLIQFQNNGVVDDSQLPKDRFSAERLKGVDSTLKIQPAKLEDSAVYLCASSFSLGLAGGEQYFGPGTRLTVT.

This chain links TRBV5-1 with TRBJ2-3, with a tentative D call TRBD1 (6 bases). Trimming took off 4 bases at V and 3 bases at J, with 18 bases between the two ends. In germline, CDR1 is SGHRS, CDR2 YFSETQ. The CDR3 has 16 residues. CDR3 residues: CASSLLTGGGTDTQYF. The DNA of the CDR3 is TGCGCCAGCAGCCTACTGACAGGTGGTGGGACAGATACGCAGTATTTT.

The chain employs TRBV5-4 and TRBJ1-1, with D maybe TRBD1 (6 bases). Germline values: CDR1 SGHNT, CDR2 YYREEE (reference sequence). The CDR3 extends over 16 amino acids. V was cut by 1 base and J by 1 base, with 14 bases left in between. The CDR3 DNA reads TGTGCCAGCAGCTTGATGGGGGCAGGAGCGAACACTGAAGCTTTCTTT. Protein: CASSLMGAGANTEAFF.

This rearrangement joins TRBV10-3 to TRBJ2-1, with 11 bases aligning to TRBD2. In germline, CDR1 is ENHRY, CDR2 SYGVKD. CDR3 size: 18 residues. The J segment lost 7 bases and the V segment lost 6 bases, leaving 17 bases of the junction unmatched. This chain's CDR3 is CAISAGPLKGLAANEQFF. CDR3 sequence (DNA): TGTGCCATCAGCGCGGGACCCTTAAAGGGACTAGCGGCTAATGAGCAGTTCTTC.

This clone was recorded once. The chain has TRBV19 and TRBJ2-4; TRBD1 is a possible D gene (7 bases). The germline V and J ends were trimmed by 0 bases and 1 base, with 16 bases remaining between them. This CDR3 contains 18 residues. The germline V gene has CDR1 LNHDA and CDR2 SQIVND (reference sequence). CDR3 residues: CASSIDRAGGKAKNIQYF. The CDR3 DNA is TGTGCCAGTAGTATAGATCGGGCAGGGGGGAAGGCCAAAAACATTCAGTACTTC.

This clone has just one count. Written as DNA, the CDR3 is TGTGCCAGCAGTTTAAGAGGAGGATGGACTGAAGCTTTCTTT. Translated, it gives CASSLRGGWTEAFF. J is TRBJ1-1 and V is TRBV27; D ambiguous. The germline V gene encodes CDR1 MNHEY and CDR2 SMNVEV (reference sequence). The CDR3 is 14 residues long. Trimming left V 2 bases short and J 5 bases short, with 12 bases between.

The V call is TRBV19, the J call TRBJ2-4; 7 positions match TRBD1. V gave up 4 bases and J gave up 0 bases; unmatched junction bases: 6. The germline V gene has CDR1 LNHDA and CDR2 SQIVND (reference sequence). The CDR3 loop spans 16 amino acids. The CDR3 reads CASSTEGQLAKNIQYF. DNA for the CDR3: TGTGCCAGTAGTACCGAGGGACAGTTAGCCAAAAACATTCAGTACTTC.

The rearrangement uses TRBV23-1 and TRBJ2-7, with 7 bases fitting TRBD2. TRBV23-1 is known as an ORF, though its function is uncertain. Germline trimming cut 10 bases from V and 0 bases from J; bases unmatched to any gene: 6. The CDR3 spans 13 residues. The CDR3 DNA reads as TGCGCCACGTGGGGGGGGAGCTCCTACGAGCAGTACTTC. Protein product: CATWGGSSYEQYF.

The chain couples TRBV6-2 or TRBV6-3 to TRBJ2-1; weak D call: TRBD2 (7 bases). This CDR3 has 15 residues. With 6 bases removed from V and 2 bases from J, the gap between germline ends came to 14 bases. Germline V gene sequence: CDR1 MNHEY, CDR2 SVGEGT. CDR3: CASSPDGGPYNEQFF. CDR3 nucleotide sequence: TGTGCCAGCAGCCCCGACGGGGGGCCCTACAATGAGCAGTTCTTC.

V usage is TRBV7-8 and J usage is TRBJ1-2; 9 positions match TRBD1. CDR1 is SGHVS and CDR2 is FQNEAQ in the germline V gene. CDR3 length equals 16 residues. J gave up 5 bases and V 1 base, and 8 bases lay outside the gene matches. The chain's CDR3 is CASSLEPGQGWYGYTF. For the CDR3, the DNA is TGTGCCAGCAGCTTAGAACCGGGACAGGGATGGTATGGCTACACCTTC.

The CDR3, as DNA: TGTGCCACCACAGGGGGTATAGCCACAGATACGCAGTATTTT. This encodes CATTGGIATDTQYF. This sequence joins TRBV19 and TRBJ2-3; 8 nucleotides line up with TRBD1. The CDR3 covers 14 residues. Per the germline V gene, CDR1 is LNHDA and CDR2 is SQIVND (reference sequence). Germline trimming cut 10 bases from V and 2 bases from J; bases unmatched to any gene: 8.

This chain connects TRBV6-5 to TRBJ1-1; 7 nucleotides agree with TRBD1. This CDR3 region has 13 residues. Germline V gene sequence: CDR1 MNHEY, CDR2 SVGAGI. Unmatched junction bases numbered 6, after V lost 6 bases and J lost 5 bases. The CDR3 region is CASSPGGFTEAFF. The CDR3 DNA sequence: TGTGCCAGCAGCCCAGGGGGTTTTACTGAAGCTTTCTTT.

This chain links TRBV2 with TRBJ1-2, with 7 bases identical to TRBD1. Trimming took 6 bases from V and 8 from J; bases not matched to a gene: 15. Germline CDR1 is SNHLY and CDR2 is FYNNEI. There are 15 residues in the CDR3. The CDR3 bases are TGTGCCAGCAGAGCAGCAACAGGGGATGCCGGGGGCTACACCTTC. It specifies CASRAATGDAGGYTF.

The chain employs TRBV4-3 and TRBJ1-6; 10 bases line up with TRBD1. Germline V gene sequence: CDR1 LGHNA, CDR2 YSLEER. The ends lost 4 bases at V and 9 bases at J; junction bases unmatched: 9. The CDR3 runs 16 residues. Here the CDR3 DNA reads TGCGCCAGCAGCCCCCAATCCGGGACAGGGGTTTCACCCCTCCACTTT. Translated, it gives CASSPQSGTGVSPLHF.

The rearrangement uses TRBV5-1 and TRBJ2-1; 11 bases are shared with TRBD2. The CDR3 is made up of 22 amino acids. V lost 3 bases to trimming and J lost 6 bases; unmatched junction nucleotides: 26. Germline values: CDR1 SGHRS, CDR2 YFSETQ. The CDR3 DNA reads as TGCGCCAGCAGCTCCCCCACGGCGGCTAGCGGGAGGACCCCCCGAGCCGGCAATGAGCAGTTCTTC. Translation: CASSSPTAASGRTPRAGNEQFF.

The chain joins TRBV15 to TRBJ2-3, with TRBD1 as a possible D gene (8 bases). V dropped 5 bases and J dropped 1 base, with 19 bases sitting between them. The V gene's germline CDR1 is LNHNV and CDR2 YYDKDF (reference sequence). CDR3 length equals 17 residues. The CDR3 DNA follows: TGTGCCACCAGCCGGGGGGACAGGCCGAAGGGCACAGATACGCAGTATTTT. As protein: CATSRGDRPKGTDTQYF.

This rearrangement joins TRBV10-3 to TRBJ2-7, with 9 positions matching TRBD1. Trimming removed 3 bases from V and 2 bases from J; junction bases left unmatched: 5. The CDR3 runs to 15 residues. CDR1 is ENHRY, CDR2 SYGVKD, per germline. CDR3 residues: CAISDHWTGAYEQYF. The CDR3 region has the DNA TGTGCCATCAGTGACCACTGGACAGGGGCCTACGAGCAGTACTTC.

The V gene is TRBV5-1, the J gene TRBJ2-7, with D perhaps matching TRBD1 (6 bases). Between the trimmed V and J ends, which lost 0 bases and 6 bases, there was a span of 13 bases. Germline V gene data show CDR1 as SGHRS and CDR2 as YFSETQ. The CDR3 spans 14 residues. The CDR3 region is CASSLDQGPREQYF. The DNA of the CDR3 is TGCGCCAGCAGCTTGGATCAGGGGCCCCGCGAGCAGTACTTC.

This clone was seen only a few times. In the same sample, other DNA sequences code for this CDR3. V is TRBV5-1 and J is TRBJ1-6; tentatively, D is TRBD1 (5 bases). Germline CDR1 is SGHRS and CDR2 is YFSETQ. The CDR3 has 15 residues. Deletions cut 0 bases from V and 6 bases from J, with 10 bases between. The CDR3 spells CASSLDTGPNSPLHF. The CDR3 DNA reads TGCGCCAGCAGCTTGGATACAGGACCTAATTCACCCCTCCACTTT. Based on the CDR3 plus reference TRBV5-1 and TRBJ1-6, the full variable domain is KAGVTQTPRYLIKTRGQQVTLSCSPISGHRSVSWYQQTPGQGLQFLFEYFSETQRNKGNFPGRFSGRQFSNSRSEMNVSTLELGDSALYLCASSLDTGPNSPLHFGNGTRLTVT.

Ten or more counts support this clone. This chain connects TRBV7-9 to TRBJ1-1; 12 bases match TRBD1. Germline CDR1 SEHNR, CDR2 FQNEAQ (reference sequence). The CDR3 extends over 16 amino acids. The ends lost 5 bases at V and 1 base at J; junction bases unmatched: 5. DNA for the CDR3: TGTGCCAGCAGCCACCGGGACAGGGGGCAGAACACTGAAGCTTTCTTT. It encodes CASSHRDRGQNTEAFF. The variable domain in full, completed from reference TRBV7-9 and TRBJ1-1, reads DTGVSQNPRHKITKRGQNVTFRCDPISEHNRLYWYRQTLGQGPEFLTYFQNEAQLEKSRLLSDRFSAERPKGSFSTLEIQRTEQGDSAMYLCASSHRDRGQNTEAFFGQGTRLTVV.

The chain has TRBV7-8 and TRBJ2-7; 8 positions agree with TRBD1. This CDR3 is 16 amino acids long. Trimming at V came to 7 bases and at J to 0 bases, leaving 11 bases not matched to a gene. Per germline, CDR1 SGHVS and CDR2 FQNEAQ. The CDR3 DNA is TGTGCCAGCACTAATTTGTTACAGGGGGGCTCCTACGAGCAGTACTTC. It encodes CASTNLLQGGSYEQYF. The full variable domain, in which reference TRBV7-8 and TRBJ2-7 provide the parts outside the CDR3, is GAGVSQSPRYKVAKRGQDVALRCDPISGHVSLFWYQQALGQGPEFLTYFQNEAQLDKSGLPSDRFFAERPEGSVSTLKIQRTQQEDSAVYLCASTNLLQGGSYEQYFGPGTRLTVT.

The chain combines TRBV3-1 (or the pseudogene TRBV3-2) with TRBJ1-4; D uncertain. The CDR3 covers 16 residues. The germline V and J ends were trimmed by 1 base and 7 bases, with 16 bases remaining between them. Germline CDR1 reads LGHDT; CDR2 reads YNNKEL (reference sequence). CDR3 amino acids: CASSQAGGRGSEKLFF. CDR3 nucleotides: TGTGCCAGCAGCCAAGCAGGAGGCCGAGGTAGTGAAAAACTGTTTTTT.

The gene calls are TRBV7-9 and TRBJ1-5, with 10 bases fitting TRBD1. The V gene end was trimmed by 5 bases and the J gene end by 4 bases; junction bases not matched to a gene: 5. The V gene's germline CDR1 is SEHNR and CDR2 FQNEAQ (reference sequence). The CDR3 sequence is 15 residues long. CDR3 residues: CASSLGTGVNQPQHF. The CDR3 region has the DNA TGTGCCAGCAGCCTCGGGACAGGGGTTAATCAGCCCCAGCATTTT.

The rearrangement links TRBV5-4 to TRBJ1-1; possible D gene TRBD1, 6 bases. Germline CDR1 SGHNT, CDR2 YYREEE (reference sequence). V was cut by 0 bases and J by 2 bases, with 11 bases left in between. The CDR3 contains 15 residues. CDR3 in amino acids: CASSLGSGVNTEAFF. DNA of the CDR3: TGTGCCAGCAGCTTGGGCTCAGGGGTAAACACTGAAGCTTTCTTT. Filled out from reference TRBV5-4 and TRBJ1-1, the complete variable domain reads ETGVTQSPTHLIKTRGQQVTLRCSSQSGHNTVSWYQQALGQGPQFIFQYYREEENGRGNFPPRFSGLQFPNYSSELNVNALELDDSALYLCASSLGSGVNTEAFFGQGTRLTVV.